This TCR beta chain was sequenced for a study of T cells in Graves' hyperthyroidism and ophthalmopathy. The sample holds many counts of this clonotype. Amplification of TCR beta CDR3 regions used RNA as the template. The study used the HTBI primer set for a first-round RT-PCR of the TCR CDR3. TCRdb re-derived calls from the multiplex PCR reads in MiXCR, one entry per CDR3 protein. The data show hundreds of thousands of distinct CDR3 sequences, around 15% seen once. Enrolled ophthalmopathy patients presented with a Clinical Activity Score of at least 3, a NOSPECS grade of at least 4, and disease duration under 3 months. Lactation, pregnancy, other autoimmune disease or uncontrolled infection excluded patients. On the basis of clinical symptoms, serum thyroxine and TRAb, thyroid ultrasound and orbital computed tomography, diagnoses were made. The sample was blood. This TCR was recovered from a woman in her 40s with Graves' ophthalmopathy.

The CDR3 DNA follows: TGTGCCAGCAGTCTGACAGAGCAGTACTTC. Translating it yields CASSLTEQYF. This sequence joins TRBV2 and TRBJ2-7; D is undetermined. Germline V gene lookup returns CDR1 SNHLY and CDR2 FYNNEI. V was pared by 5 bases and J by 7 bases, with 6 bases between. The CDR3 is made up of 10 amino acids.